The 29 T cell receptor beta chains reported below all come from one sample, sequenced in a study of T cells after yellow fever vaccination. TCRdb itself ran the 5' RACE reads through MiXCR, one entry per CDR3 protein. This sample has a few hundred thousand distinct CDR3 sequences, with roughly an eighth found just once. Source: CD4+ T cells sorted from PBMCs, taken 15 days after the yellow fever booster vaccination. Receptors were obtained from a man aged 18 to 29 who received the YFV17D yellow fever vaccine.

The chain employs TRBV6-5 and TRBJ2-1, with TRBD1 matching 9 bases. Per the germline V gene, CDR1 is MNHEY and CDR2 is SVGAGI. This CDR3 is built from 17 residues. The V gene end was trimmed by 0 bases and the J gene end by 5 bases; junction bases not matched to a gene: 8. In DNA form, the CDR3 reads TGTGCCAGCAGTTACTCGATGGGGACAGGGACAGACAATGAGCAGTTCTTC. Encoded protein: CASSYSMGTGTDNEQFF.

This chain joins TRBV9 and TRBJ2-1; TRBD2 matches at 7 bases. The V gene end was trimmed by 2 bases and the J gene end by 8 bases; junction bases not matched to a gene: 7. Germline V gene lookup returns CDR1 SGDLS and CDR2 YYNGEE. This CDR3 contains 14 residues. The CDR3: CASSVGAGYDEQFF. CDR3 nucleotides: TGTGCCAGCAGCGTCGGAGCGGGGTATGATGAGCAGTTCTTC.

This sequence joins TRBV20-1 and TRBJ1-2, with D hard to call. There are 10 residues in the CDR3. Germline CDR1 is DFQATT and CDR2 is SNEGSKA (reference sequence). Trimming shortened V by 5 bases and J by 7 bases, and 8 bases separated the two germline ends. CDR3: CSASRRGYTF. As DNA, the CDR3 is TGCAGTGCTTCAAGACGTGGCTACACCTTC.

This clonotype was seen more than once but under ten times. The chain's CDR3 is CASSSKQGRETQYF. The CDR3 DNA follows: TGTGCCAGCAGCTCGAAACAGGGTCGGGAGACCCAGTACTTC. This chain uses TRBV11-1 with TRBJ2-5, with a possible D match to TRBD1 (6 bases). Germline V gives CDR1 SGHAT, CDR2 FQDESV (reference sequence). Trimming cost V 4 bases and J 5 bases, with 14 bases left between them. The CDR3 is 14 amino acids.

This clonotype has at least ten counts. The chain combines TRBV20-1 with TRBJ2-3; 10 positions agree with TRBD2. In germline, CDR1 is DFQATT, CDR2 SNEGSKA (reference sequence). The length of the CDR3 is 17 residues. V lost 3 bases to trimming and J lost 3 bases; unmatched junction nucleotides: 12. CDR3 DNA sequence: TGCAGTGCTAGTGGACTCCTAGCGGGGGATCGAACAGATACGCAGTATTTT. It codes for CSASGLLAGDRTDTQYF.

This clonotype was seen only a few times. This sequence joins TRBV3-1 and TRBJ1-1; D perhaps matches TRBD1 (6 bases). Germline-derived CDR1 and CDR2 are LGHDT and YNNKEL (reference sequence). The V end lost 6 bases, the J end lost 1 base, and 12 bases lay between the germline ends. This CDR3 has 14 amino acids. The CDR3 sequence is CASSYTTGNTEAFF. The CDR3 nucleotides are TGTGCCAGCAGTTATACGACAGGGAACACTGAAGCTTTCTTT.

This clonotype was recorded many times. The rearrangement joins TRBV7-9 to TRBJ1-4; the D is unclear. V lost 5 bases and J lost 3, with 13 bases in between. The CDR3 loop spans 15 amino acids. Germline V gene data show CDR1 as SEHNR and CDR2 as FQNEAQ (reference sequence). The chain's CDR3 is CASSQEGSPNEKLFF. DNA for the CDR3: TGTGCCAGCAGCCAGGAAGGGAGCCCTAATGAAAAACTGTTTTTT.

V and J are TRBV19 and TRBJ1-1, with 11 bases matching TRBD1. The J segment lost 7 bases and the V segment lost 5 bases, leaving 3 bases of the junction unmatched. The CDR3 is made up of 13 amino acids. Germline V gene data show CDR1 as LNHDA and CDR2 as SQIVND (reference sequence). As DNA, the CDR3 is TGTGCCAGTAGTGGGACAGGGGGGAGTGAAGCTTTCTTT. It yields the protein CASSGTGGSEAFF.

This clonotype was detected only a few times. The chain uses TRBV4-3 and TRBJ2-5; the D is unclear. CDR3 length: 15 amino acids. V was cut by 4 bases and J by 4 bases, with 16 bases left in between. Germline values: CDR1 LGHNA, CDR2 YSLEER. In nucleotides, the CDR3 is TGCGCCAGCAGCCCCACCGGAACAGTGCGAGAGACCCAGTACTTC. It translates to CASSPTGTVRETQYF.

Ten or more counts support this clonotype. This sequence joins TRBV12-3 or TRBV12-4 and TRBJ1-6; D gene ambiguous. CDR3 length: 15 residues. With 1 base removed from V and 6 bases from J, the gap between germline ends came to 10 bases. The CDR3 loop is CASSLGGIGNSPLHF. CDR3 in DNA: TGTGCCAGCAGTTTAGGAGGGATCGGTAATTCACCCCTCCACTTT.

This clonotype was seen ten or more times. V and J are TRBV12-3 or TRBV12-4 and TRBJ2-7, with D maybe TRBD1 (6 bases). Trimming shortened V by 6 bases and J by 3 bases, and 9 bases separated the two germline ends. This CDR3 has 12 residues. CDR3 in amino acids: CASSRGHYEQYF. Written as DNA, the CDR3 is TGTGCCAGCAGCCGGGGACACTACGAGCAGTACTTC.

CDR3 sequence: CASSASGVANTEAFF. For the CDR3, the DNA is TGTGCCAGCAGTGCTTCAGGGGTGGCAAACACTGAAGCTTTCTTT. The rearrangement uses TRBV27 and TRBJ1-1; D is possibly TRBD1 (6 bases). Germline lookup yields CDR1 MNHEY and CDR2 SMNVEV (reference sequence). V was trimmed by 5 bases and J by 2 bases, leaving 15 bases between them. The CDR3 contains 15 residues.

This clonotype was seen repeatedly, ten times or more. The chain couples TRBV27 to TRBJ2-5; 9 positions match TRBD1. Germline V gene data show CDR1 as MNHEY and CDR2 as SMNVEV (reference sequence). The CDR3 contains 15 residues. V lost 6 bases, J lost 0 bases, and 5 bases stayed unmatched. In DNA, the CDR3 is TGTGCCAGCAGCCCAGGACAGGGGAACCAAGAGACCCAGTACTTC. Residues: CASSPGQGNQETQYF.

In this sample, this clonotype turned up a few times. V gene TRBV11-2 combines with J gene TRBJ2-2, with D maybe TRBD2 (7 bases). CDR1 SGHAT and CDR2 FQNNGV come from the germline V gene. CDR3 length equals 17 residues. Trimming cost V 2 bases and J 2 bases, with 15 bases left between them. In DNA, the CDR3 is TGTGCCAGCAGCTTAAGGCCGGGGGGCCTTAACACCGGGGAGCTGTTTTTT. It specifies CASSLRPGGLNTGELFF.

This clonotype came up many times. The V gene is TRBV4-3, the J gene TRBJ2-7; no clear D. V shed 0 bases and J shed 9 bases, with 12 bases lying between them. The CDR3 contains 13 residues. From germline, CDR1 is LGHNA and CDR2 YSLEER. CDR3 amino acids: CASSQEDRTGQYF. The CDR3 bases are TGCGCCAGCAGCCAAGAGGACCGCACGGGGCAGTACTTC.

There are many counts of this clonotype. This chain connects TRBV7-2 to TRBJ2-5; the D gene could be TRBD1 or TRBD2 (7 bases each). Germline V lookup: CDR1 SGHTA, CDR2 FQGNSA. This CDR3 is 16 amino acids long. Trimming removed 7 bases from V and 5 bases from J, with 23 bases in between. As DNA, the CDR3 is TGTGCCAGCACCCCCAGGGGGGGGAGGGGTGGGGAGACCCAGTACTTC. Residues: CASTPRGGRGGETQYF.

This clonotype has only a few counts. The V call is TRBV20-1, the J call TRBJ1-2; D unclear. Trimming left V 5 bases short and J 3 bases short, with 16 bases between. CDR3 length: 14 amino acids. CDR1 and CDR2 from the germline V gene are DFQATT and SNEGSKA (reference sequence). CDR3 bases: TGCAGTGCTTCCGGCCTGAGCACCCACTATGGCTACACCTTC. This sequence encodes CSASGLSTHYGYTF.

The genes are TRBV4-2 and TRBJ2-7; TRBD1 or TRBD2 may be the D gene (5 bases each). The V gene's germline CDR1 is LGHNA and CDR2 YNFKEQ. Trimming shortened V by 6 bases and J by 2 bases, and 14 bases separated the two germline ends. This CDR3 spans 14 amino acids. The CDR3 DNA is TGTGCCAGCAGTCGAGACCGGGACGCCTACGAGCAGTACTTC. Translated: CASSRDRDAYEQYF.

This clonotype occurred a few times. The chain has TRBV5-4 and TRBJ2-5; no clear D. CDR3 length: 15 amino acids. Germline CDR1 and CDR2: SGHNT and YYREEE (reference sequence). Trimming pared 4 bases from V and 2 bases from J, leaving 15 bases between. The CDR3, as DNA: TGTGCCAGCAGCCTTGAGCTTCAGACACAAGAGACCCAGTACTTC. Translating gives CASSLELQTQETQYF.

This clonotype was detected a few times. CDR3 nucleotide sequence: TGTGCCAGCAGTGACCCCATTGGCGCTTTCTTT. It is translated as CASSDPIGAFF. The chain combines TRBV2 with TRBJ1-1; D gene unclear. CDR1 and CDR2 (germline): SNHLY, FYNNEI. V dropped 3 bases and J dropped 11 bases, with 10 bases sitting between them. CDR3 length: 11 residues.

This clonotype has more than one count but fewer than ten. The V call is TRBV3-1, the J call TRBJ1-2; a possible D gene is TRBD1 (5 bases). The germline V gene encodes CDR1 LGHDT and CDR2 YNNKEL (reference sequence). V was cut by 0 bases and J by 10 bases, with 12 bases left in between. This CDR3 is built from 13 residues. DNA of the CDR3: TGTGCCAGCAGCCAAGATGGCGGGGCGAACTACACCTTC. Encoded protein: CASSQDGGANYTF.

This clonotype occurred a few times. This chain joins TRBV7-2 and TRBJ1-2; no definite D call. V lost 4 bases and J 7 bases, leaving 16 bases between the germline ends. CDR1 is SGHTA and CDR2 is FQGNSA in the germline V gene. CDR3 length: 14 residues. The CDR3 loop is CASSSLDGEGGYTF. Here the CDR3 DNA reads TGTGCCAGCAGCTCCCTCGATGGGGAAGGTGGCTACACCTTC.

There are a few counts of this clonotype. V usage is TRBV10-3 and J usage is TRBJ2-5; TRBD2 matches 11 bases. V dropped 6 bases and J dropped 7; count of bases not matched to a gene: 10. Germline lookup yields CDR1 ENHRY and CDR2 SYGVKD. CDR3 size: 15 residues. The CDR3 protein is CAISDATSGAGTQYF. The CDR3 DNA follows: TGTGCCATCAGCGACGCGACTAGCGGGGCGGGGACCCAGTACTTC.

This clonotype occurred many times. This rearrangement joins TRBV5-5 to TRBJ2-1; possibly TRBD2 for D (7 bases). Trimming removed 3 bases from V and 8 bases from J, with 21 bases in between. Per the germline V gene, CDR1 is SGHKS and CDR2 is YYEKEE (reference sequence). There are 16 residues in the CDR3. This chain's CDR3 is CASSSGLGGHIDEQFF. In DNA, the CDR3 is TGTGCCAGCAGCTCCGGTCTGGGGGGGCATATCGATGAGCAGTTCTTC.

CDR3 DNA sequence: TGTGCCACCCGACAGGAGGGTCAGCCCCAGCATTTT. This gives the protein CATRQEGQPQHF. V is TRBV6-1 and J is TRBJ1-5, with TRBD1 as a possible D gene (6 bases). The CDR3 consists of 12 residues. V was clipped by 10 bases and J by 6 bases, with 13 bases between them. Germline V CDR1 and CDR2: MNHNS, SASEGT.

A few counts support this clonotype. V and J are TRBV6-5 and TRBJ2-5; TRBD2 might be the D (5 bases). V gave up 2 bases and J gave up 2 bases, with 15 bases separating them. The germline CDR1 and CDR2 sequences are MNHEY and SVGAGI. This CDR3 contains 16 residues. CDR3 residues: CASSYGLSGSQETQYF. CDR3 DNA: TGTGCCAGCAGTTACGGATTGTCGGGGAGTCAAGAGACCCAGTACTTC.

V gene TRBV7-2 combines with J gene TRBJ1-2, with TRBD1 identical over 7 bases. The germline V gene encodes CDR1 SGHTA and CDR2 FQGNSA. This CDR3 is built from 14 residues. Germline trimming cut 4 bases from V and 5 bases from J; bases unmatched to any gene: 7. CDR3 bases: TGTGCCAGCAGCTACCACAGGGGCCCTTATGGCTACACCTTC. Residues: CASSYHRGPYGYTF. Drawing the rest from reference TRBV7-2 and TRBJ1-2, the complete variable domain is GAGVSQSPSNKVTEKGKDVELRCDPISGHTALYWYRQSLGQGLEFLIYFQGNSAPDKSGLPSDRFSAERTGGSVSTLTIQRTQQEDSAVYLCASSYHRGPYGYTFGSGTRLTVV.

V is TRBV21-1 and J is TRBJ2-7; the DNA was not compared with TRBD1, the D call given in the table. TRBV21-1 counts as a pseudogene. CDR3 size: 10 residues. The CDR3 nucleotides are TGTGCCAGCAGGGGGGTGAAGCAGTACTTC. It yields the protein CASRGVKQYF.

On this clonotype: This may be a read error, as it is one base from a much larger clone. The chain couples TRBV7-2 to TRBJ2-7; D may match TRBD1 or TRBD2 (5 bases each). Germline loops: CDR1 SGHTA, CDR2 FQGNSA. The CDR3 spans 12 residues. CDR3 protein: CASSWDGYEKYV. CDR3 nucleotides: TGTGCCAGCAGTTGGGACGGCTACGAGAAGTACGTC.